This TCR beta chain came from a study of T cells expressing NK-cell markers. The CDR3 is made up of 15 amino acids. Each CDR3 protein gets one entry in TCRdb, which reprocessed the 5' RACE reads and gives no DNA. The repertoire table contains about 260,000 distinct CDR3 sequences. This chain joins TRBV12-3 or TRBV12-4 and TRBJ2-1; TCRdb proposes TRBD2, but this gene call is untestable without DNA. The sequencing sample was made of blood T cells: a sorted CD56 or NKG2C T cell subset, CD4+ or CD8+ T cells, or bulk PBMC T cells (not recorded which). The sequence was obtained from a woman between 18 and 70 years old in good health. CDR3 protein: CASSFLFGGANAQFF.